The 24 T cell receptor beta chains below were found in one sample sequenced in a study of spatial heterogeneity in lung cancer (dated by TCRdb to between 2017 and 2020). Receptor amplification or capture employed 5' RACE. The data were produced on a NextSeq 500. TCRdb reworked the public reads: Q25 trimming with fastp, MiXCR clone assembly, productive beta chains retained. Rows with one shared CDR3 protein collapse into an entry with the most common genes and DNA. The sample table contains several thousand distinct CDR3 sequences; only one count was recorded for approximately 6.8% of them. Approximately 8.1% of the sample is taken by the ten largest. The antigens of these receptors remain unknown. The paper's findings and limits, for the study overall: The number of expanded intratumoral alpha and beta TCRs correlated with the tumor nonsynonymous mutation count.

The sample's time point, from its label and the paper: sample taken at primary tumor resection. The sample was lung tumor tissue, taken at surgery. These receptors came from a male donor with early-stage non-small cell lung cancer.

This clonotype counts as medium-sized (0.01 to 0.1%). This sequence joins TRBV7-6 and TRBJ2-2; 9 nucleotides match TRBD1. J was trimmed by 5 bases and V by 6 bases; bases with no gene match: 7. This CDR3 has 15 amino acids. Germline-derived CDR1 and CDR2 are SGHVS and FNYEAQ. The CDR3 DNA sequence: TGTGCCAGCAGTCTCGGGACAGGGAATACCGGGGAGCTGTTTTTT. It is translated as CASSLGTGNTGELFF.

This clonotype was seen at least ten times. The CDR3 nucleotides read TGTGCCAGCAGTTACCTTACGCGTCTTAACGAGCAGTACTTC. Translated, it gives CASSYLTRLNEQYF. V is TRBV28 and J is TRBJ2-7; D gene ambiguous. Germline CDR1 reads MDHEN; CDR2 reads SYDVKM. Trimming pared 4 bases from V and 5 bases from J, leaving 15 bases between. This CDR3 is 14 amino acids long.

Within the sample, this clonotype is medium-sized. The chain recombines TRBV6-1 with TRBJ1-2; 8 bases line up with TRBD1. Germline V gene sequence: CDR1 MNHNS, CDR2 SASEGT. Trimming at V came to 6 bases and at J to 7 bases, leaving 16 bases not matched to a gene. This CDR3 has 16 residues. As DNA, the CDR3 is TGTGCCAGCAGCCCGATCAACGGACAGGGACTGGGTGGCTACACCTTC. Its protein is CASSPINGQGLGGYTF.

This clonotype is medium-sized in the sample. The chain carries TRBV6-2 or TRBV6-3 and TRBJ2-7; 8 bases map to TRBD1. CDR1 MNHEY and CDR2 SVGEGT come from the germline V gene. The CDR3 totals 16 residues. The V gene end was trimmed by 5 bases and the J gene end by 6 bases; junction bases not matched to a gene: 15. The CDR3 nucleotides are TGTGCCAGCAGTGGACTTGGTTGGCAGGGGGCACGCGAGCAGTACTTC. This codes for CASSGLGWQGAREQYF.

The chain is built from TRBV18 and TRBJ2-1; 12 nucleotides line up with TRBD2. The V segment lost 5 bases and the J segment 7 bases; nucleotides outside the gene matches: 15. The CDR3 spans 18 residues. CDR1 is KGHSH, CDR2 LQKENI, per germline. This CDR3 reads CASSLSPPGLAGSNEQFF. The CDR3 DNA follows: TGTGCCAGCTCATTATCTCCTCCGGGACTAGCGGGTTCAAATGAGCAGTTCTTC.

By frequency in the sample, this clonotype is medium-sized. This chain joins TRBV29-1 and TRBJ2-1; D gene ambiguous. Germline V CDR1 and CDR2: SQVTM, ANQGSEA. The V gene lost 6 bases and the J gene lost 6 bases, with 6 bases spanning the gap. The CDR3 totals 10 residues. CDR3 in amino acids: CSVAVNEQFF. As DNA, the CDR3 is TGCAGCGTAGCAGTCAATGAGCAGTTCTTC.

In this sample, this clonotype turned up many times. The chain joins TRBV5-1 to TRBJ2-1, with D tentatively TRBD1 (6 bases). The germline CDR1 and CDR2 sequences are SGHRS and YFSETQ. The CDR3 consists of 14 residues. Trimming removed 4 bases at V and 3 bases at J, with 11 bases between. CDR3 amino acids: CASSLGTNYNEQFF. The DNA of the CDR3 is TGCGCCAGCAGCCTAGGGACAAACTACAATGAGCAGTTCTTC.

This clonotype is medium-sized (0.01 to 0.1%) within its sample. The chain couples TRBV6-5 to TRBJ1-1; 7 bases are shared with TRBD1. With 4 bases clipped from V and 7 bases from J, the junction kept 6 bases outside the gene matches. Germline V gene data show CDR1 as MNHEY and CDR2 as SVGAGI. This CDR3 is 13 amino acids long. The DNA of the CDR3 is TGTGCCAGCAGTTTTGAGGGGGCGTATGAAGCTTTCTTT. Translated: CASSFEGAYEAFF.

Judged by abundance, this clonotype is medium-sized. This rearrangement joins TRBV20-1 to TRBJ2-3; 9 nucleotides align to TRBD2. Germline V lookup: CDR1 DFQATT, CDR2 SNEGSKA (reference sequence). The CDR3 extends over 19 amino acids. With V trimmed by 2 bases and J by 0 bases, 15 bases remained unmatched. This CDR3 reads CSARNSGGRITTSTDTQYF. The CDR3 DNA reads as TGCAGTGCTAGAAATAGCGGGGGCCGCATCACGACTAGCACAGATACGCAGTATTTT.

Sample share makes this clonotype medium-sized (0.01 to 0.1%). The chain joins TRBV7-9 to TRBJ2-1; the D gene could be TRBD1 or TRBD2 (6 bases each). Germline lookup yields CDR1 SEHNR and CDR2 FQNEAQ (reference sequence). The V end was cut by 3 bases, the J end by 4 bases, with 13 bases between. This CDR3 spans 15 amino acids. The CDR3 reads CASSFWGAAYNEQFF. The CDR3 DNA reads TGTGCCAGCAGCTTTTGGGGGGCCGCATACAATGAGCAGTTCTTC. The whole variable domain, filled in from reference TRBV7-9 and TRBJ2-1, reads DTGVSQNPRHKITKRGQNVTFRCDPISEHNRLYWYRQTLGQGPEFLTYFQNEAQLEKSRLLSDRFSAERPKGSFSTLEIQRTEQGDSAMYLCASSFWGAAYNEQFFGPGTRLTVL.

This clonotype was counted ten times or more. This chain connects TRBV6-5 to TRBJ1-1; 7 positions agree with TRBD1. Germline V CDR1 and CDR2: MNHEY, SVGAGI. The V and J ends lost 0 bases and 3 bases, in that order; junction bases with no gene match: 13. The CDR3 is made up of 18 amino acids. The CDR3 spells CASSYSRDRSELYTEAFF. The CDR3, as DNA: TGTGCCAGCAGTTACTCGCGGGACAGATCGGAATTGTACACTGAAGCTTTCTTT.

Here the CDR3 reads CARGLDIQYF. CDR3 DNA: TGTGCCAGGGGGTTGGACATTCAGTACTTC. This sequence joins TRBV9 and TRBJ2-4; D unresolved. This CDR3 has 10 residues. CDR1 SGDLS and CDR2 YYNGEE come from the germline V gene. V shed 8 bases and J shed 8 bases, with 8 bases lying between them.

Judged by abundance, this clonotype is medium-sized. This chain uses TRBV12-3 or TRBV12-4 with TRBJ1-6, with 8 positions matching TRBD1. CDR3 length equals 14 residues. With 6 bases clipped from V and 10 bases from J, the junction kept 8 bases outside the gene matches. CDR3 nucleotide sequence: TGTGCCAGCAGCCCCAGGGGGCTGGGGTCACCCCTCCACTTT. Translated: CASSPRGLGSPLHF.

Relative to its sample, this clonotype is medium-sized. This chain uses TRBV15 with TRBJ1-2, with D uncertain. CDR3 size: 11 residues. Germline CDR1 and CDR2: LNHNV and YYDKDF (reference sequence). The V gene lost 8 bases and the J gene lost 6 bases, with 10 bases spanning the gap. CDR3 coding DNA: TGTGCCACCCTCACACCCGATGGCTACACCTTC. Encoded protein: CATLTPDGYTF.

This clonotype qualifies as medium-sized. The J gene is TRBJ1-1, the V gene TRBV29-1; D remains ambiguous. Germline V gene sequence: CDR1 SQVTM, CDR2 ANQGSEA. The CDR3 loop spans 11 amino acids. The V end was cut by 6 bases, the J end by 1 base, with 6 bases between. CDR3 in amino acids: CSVRSNTEAFF. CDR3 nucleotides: TGCAGCGTGAGATCGAACACTGAAGCTTTCTTT. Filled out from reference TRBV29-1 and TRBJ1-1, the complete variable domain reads SAVISQKPSRDICQRGTSLTIQCQVDSQVTMMFWYRQQPGQSLTLIATANQGSEATYESGFVIDKFPISRPNLTFSTLTVSNMSPEDSSIYLCSVRSNTEAFFGQGTRLTVV.

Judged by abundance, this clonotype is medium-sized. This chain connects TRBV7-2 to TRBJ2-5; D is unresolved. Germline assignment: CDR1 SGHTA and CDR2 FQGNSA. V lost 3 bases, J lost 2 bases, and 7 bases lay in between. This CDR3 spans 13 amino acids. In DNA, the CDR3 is TGTGCCAGCAGCTTCTTGCAACAAGAGACCCAGTACTTC. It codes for CASSFLQQETQYF.

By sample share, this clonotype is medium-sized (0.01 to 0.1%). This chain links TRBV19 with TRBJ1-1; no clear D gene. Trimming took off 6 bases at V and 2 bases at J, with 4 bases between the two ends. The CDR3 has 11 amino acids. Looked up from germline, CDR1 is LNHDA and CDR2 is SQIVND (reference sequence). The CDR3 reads CASSRNTEAFF. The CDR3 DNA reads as TGTGCCAGTAGCCGAAACACTGAAGCTTTCTTT.

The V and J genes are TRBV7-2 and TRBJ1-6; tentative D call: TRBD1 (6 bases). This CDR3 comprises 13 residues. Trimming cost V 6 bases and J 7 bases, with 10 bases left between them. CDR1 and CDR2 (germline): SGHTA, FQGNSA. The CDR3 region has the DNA TGTGCCAGCAGGGGGGCCGTGAATTCACCCCTCCACTTT. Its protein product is CASRGAVNSPLHF. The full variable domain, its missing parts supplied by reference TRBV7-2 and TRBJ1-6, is GAGVSQSPSNKVTEKGKDVELRCDPISGHTALYWYRQSLGQGLEFLIYFQGNSAPDKSGLPSDRFSAERTGGSVSTLTIQRTQQEDSAVYLCASRGAVNSPLHFGNGTRLTVT.

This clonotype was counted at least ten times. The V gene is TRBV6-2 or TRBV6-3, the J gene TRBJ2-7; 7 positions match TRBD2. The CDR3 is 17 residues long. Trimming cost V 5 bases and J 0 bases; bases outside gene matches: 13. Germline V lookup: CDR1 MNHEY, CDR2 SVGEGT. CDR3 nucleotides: TGTGCCAGCAGTCGCTCCGGCGCGGGGGTTAGCTCCTACGAGCAGTACTTC. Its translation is CASSRSGAGVSSYEQYF.

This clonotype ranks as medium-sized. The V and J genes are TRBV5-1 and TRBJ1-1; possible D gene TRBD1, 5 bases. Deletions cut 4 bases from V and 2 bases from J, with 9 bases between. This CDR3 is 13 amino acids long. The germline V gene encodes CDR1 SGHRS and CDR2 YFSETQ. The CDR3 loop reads CASSRDGNTEAFF. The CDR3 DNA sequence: TGCGCCAGCAGCCGGGACGGTAACACTGAAGCTTTCTTT.

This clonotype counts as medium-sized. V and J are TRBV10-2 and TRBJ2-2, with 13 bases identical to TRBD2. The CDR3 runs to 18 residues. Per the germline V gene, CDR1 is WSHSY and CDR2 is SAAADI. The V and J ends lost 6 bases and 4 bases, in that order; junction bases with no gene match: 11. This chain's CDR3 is CASRKLAGGPLSTGELFF. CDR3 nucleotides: TGCGCCAGCAGAAAACTAGCGGGGGGGCCGCTGAGCACCGGGGAGCTGTTTTTT.

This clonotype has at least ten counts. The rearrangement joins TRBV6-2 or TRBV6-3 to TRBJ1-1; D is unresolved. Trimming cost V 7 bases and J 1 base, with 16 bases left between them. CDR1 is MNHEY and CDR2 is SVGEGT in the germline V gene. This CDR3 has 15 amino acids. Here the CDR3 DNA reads TGTGCCAGCACCAAGCCCGGGATCGGGAACACTGAAGCTTTCTTT. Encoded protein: CASTKPGIGNTEAFF.

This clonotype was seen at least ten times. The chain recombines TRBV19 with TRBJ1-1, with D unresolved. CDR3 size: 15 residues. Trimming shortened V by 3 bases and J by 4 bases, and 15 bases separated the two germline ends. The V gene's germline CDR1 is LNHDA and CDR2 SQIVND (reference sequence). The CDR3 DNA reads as TGTGCCAGTAGTATCGACGGCAGCGGGAGCACTGAAGCTTTCTTT. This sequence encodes CASSIDGSGSTEAFF.

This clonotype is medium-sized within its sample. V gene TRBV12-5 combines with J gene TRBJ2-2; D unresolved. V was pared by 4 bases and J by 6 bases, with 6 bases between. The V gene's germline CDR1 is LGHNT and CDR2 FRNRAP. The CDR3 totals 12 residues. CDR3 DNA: TGTGCTAGTGGTTCCCTTTCCGGGGAGCTGTTTTTT. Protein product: CASGSLSGELFF.